Following are 25 T cell receptor beta chains from one sample sequenced in a study of T cells of healthy individuals. One entry per CDR3 protein, called by TCRdb with MiXCR from the 5' RACE reads. The data show some 100,000 distinct CDR3 sequences, with approximately 15% seen just once and approximately 6% held by the top ten. All receptors derive from a human donor in good health.

This clonotype occurred a few times. The chain is built from TRBV4-2 and TRBJ1-4; TRBD1 might be the D (5 bases). Trimming cost V 0 bases and J 11 bases, with 10 bases left between them. CDR1 and CDR2 (germline): LGHNA, YNFKEQ. The CDR3 contains 13 residues. This chain's CDR3 is CASSQDLGEKLFF. For the CDR3, the DNA is TGTGCCAGCAGCCAAGATTTAGGGGAGAAACTGTTTTTT.

This clonotype has just one count. In DNA, the CDR3 is TGCGCCAGCAGCTTCGAACCTTATGAAAAACTGTTTTTT. The encoded protein is CASSFEPYEKLFF. The chain has TRBV5-1 and TRBJ1-4, with unresolved D. Deletions cut 2 bases from V and 6 bases from J, with 8 bases between. CDR1 is SGHRS and CDR2 is YFSETQ in the germline V gene. CDR3 size: 13 residues.

This clonotype was picked up a small number of times. V gene TRBV7-2 combines with J gene TRBJ2-7, with D hard to call. The V end was cut by 1 base, the J end by 6 bases, with 13 bases between. Germline V gene sequence: CDR1 SGHTA, CDR2 FQGNSA. The CDR3 covers 14 residues. The CDR3 DNA reads as TGTGCCAGCAGCTTAGTTTATGATAGTCGCGAGCAGTACTTC. It is translated as CASSLVYDSREQYF.

This clonotype was detected only a few times. The J gene is TRBJ2-1, the V gene TRBV27; 10 nucleotides agree with TRBD2. CDR1 is MNHEY and CDR2 is SMNVEV in the germline V gene (reference sequence). The CDR3 loop spans 15 amino acids. V was clipped by 2 bases and J by 12 bases; unmatched bases: 10. The CDR3 sequence is CASSLRLAGQGGQFF. The DNA of the CDR3 is TGTGCCAGCAGTTTAAGACTAGCGGGCCAGGGGGGGCAGTTCTTC.

This clonotype has more than one count but fewer than ten. The chain employs TRBV11-3 and TRBJ2-7; TRBD1 agrees at 7 bases. CDR1 SGHNT and CDR2 YENEEA come from the germline V gene. The CDR3 length is 15 residues. The J segment lost 4 bases and the V segment lost 5 bases, leaving 11 bases of the junction unmatched. For the CDR3, the DNA is TGTGCCAGCAGCGCCCCGGGACAGCTTCTTTACGAGCAGTACTTC. Its protein product is CASSAPGQLLYEQYF.

This clonotype was seen more than once but under ten times. The chain joins TRBV24-1 to TRBJ2-1, with TRBD1 matching 8 bases. Germline CDR1 is KGHDR and CDR2 is SFDVKD. V lost 10 bases, J lost 7 bases, and 5 bases stayed unmatched. The CDR3 consists of 12 residues. CDR3 region: CATGQGGNEQFF. DNA of the CDR3: TGTGCCACAGGACAGGGTGGGAATGAGCAGTTCTTC.

In this sample, this clonotype turned up a few times. The CDR3 nucleotides read TGTGCCAGCAGGACGGACAGGGGGTCGACTGAAGCTTTCTTT. Amino acids: CASRTDRGSTEAFF. The gene calls are TRBV2 and TRBJ1-1, with TRBD1 matching over 10 bases. Germline assignment: CDR1 SNHLY and CDR2 FYNNEI. CDR3 length equals 14 residues. The junction had 6 bases not matched to a gene; V was cut back by 6 bases and J by 5 bases.

V is TRBV29-1 and J is TRBJ2-4, with 7 nucleotides matching TRBD1. Germline CDR1 reads SQVTM; CDR2 reads ANQGSEA. The V and J ends lost 7 bases and 6 bases, in that order; junction bases with no gene match: 12. The CDR3 sequence is 14 residues long. The CDR3, as DNA: TGCAGCGCCCGAGAGGGGGCCGACAGAAACATTCAGTACTTC. Translated: CSAREGADRNIQYF.

This clonotype was seen only a few times. The CDR3 DNA reads as TGTGCCAGCATGGGGCCAGCGGGGATCGGTGGTACGCAGTATTTT. Translated, it gives CASMGPAGIGGTQYF. This chain links TRBV6-6 with TRBJ2-3, with 7 nucleotides matching TRBD2. V lost 7 bases to trimming and J lost 8 bases; unmatched junction nucleotides: 15. There are 15 residues in the CDR3. Germline CDR1 reads MNHNY; CDR2 reads SVGAGI (reference sequence).

The chain employs TRBV12-3 or TRBV12-4 and TRBJ1-5; TRBD1 might be the D (6 bases). The CDR3 spans 13 residues. CDR3 loop: CATGGESNQPQHF. CDR3 bases: TGTGCGACAGGAGGGGAGAGCAATCAGCCCCAGCATTTT.

This clonotype appeared a few times. The genes are TRBV4-1 and TRBJ2-1; 7 nucleotides align to TRBD1. The CDR3 loop spans 15 amino acids. V lost 2 bases to trimming and J lost 1 base; unmatched junction nucleotides: 2. Per germline, CDR1 MGHRA and CDR2 YSYEKL. CDR3 in amino acids: CASSQPGQSYNEQFF. CDR3 nucleotides: TGCGCCAGCAGCCAACCGGGACAGTCCTACAATGAGCAGTTCTTC.

The chain is built from TRBV6-2 or TRBV6-3 and TRBJ2-3, with D hard to call. The germline V and J ends were trimmed by 2 bases and 5 bases, with 11 bases remaining between them. The CDR3 extends over 14 amino acids. CDR1 is MNHEY and CDR2 is SVGEGT in the germline V gene. DNA for the CDR3: TGTGCCAGCAGTTACCGCACTACGGTAGATACGCAGTATTTT. It encodes CASSYRTTVDTQYF.

This clonotype was detected many times. The chain links TRBV30 to TRBJ2-5; TRBD1 is a possible D gene (6 bases). V lost 0 bases and J lost 5, with 16 bases in between. The germline gives CDR1 GTSNPN, CDR2 SVGIG (reference sequence). The CDR3 is 15 residues long. The CDR3 DNA follows: TGTGCCTGGAGTGTACCCCTCAGGGGTCGGGAGACCCAGTACTTC. Its protein product is CAWSVPLRGRETQYF.

The gene calls are TRBV20-1 and TRBJ1-2; D gene ambiguous. Germline-derived CDR1 and CDR2 are DFQATT and SNEGSKA (reference sequence). Trimming stripped 3 bases from V and 1 base from J, with 9 bases between. CDR3 length: 13 amino acids. In DNA, the CDR3 is TGCAGTGCTAGTCCCAATTTTAACTATGGCTACACCTTC. It is translated as CSASPNFNYGYTF.

This clonotype showed up many times. The chain links TRBV15 to TRBJ1-1; D unresolved. V was pared by 0 bases and J by 10 bases, with 18 bases between. The CDR3 loop spans 15 amino acids. The V gene's germline CDR1 is LNHNV and CDR2 YYDKDF (reference sequence). The CDR3 spells CATSRETNAGMGAFF. In nucleotides, the CDR3 is TGTGCCACCAGCAGAGAAACGAATGCGGGGATGGGAGCTTTCTTT. Filled out from reference TRBV15 and TRBJ1-1, the complete variable domain reads DAMVIQNPRYQVTQFGKPVTLSCSQTLNHNVMYWYQQKSSQAPKLLFHYYDKDFNNEADTPDNFQSRRPNTSFCFLDIRSPGLGDTAMYLCATSRETNAGMGAFFGQGTRLTVV.

This clonotype was recorded at least ten times. The chain employs TRBV10-2 and TRBJ1-2; D is uncertain. The CDR3 totals 13 residues. Germline CDR1 is WSHSY and CDR2 is SAAADI. The V and J ends lost 2 bases and 5 bases respectively, with 9 bases between them. The DNA of the CDR3 is TGCGCCAGCAGTGAGCTACAAGTATATGGCTACACCTTC. Its protein product is CASSELQVYGYTF.

In its sample, this clonotype was seen a few times. The chain links TRBV18 to TRBJ1-5; a weak D match, TRBD1 (5 bases). The V gene lost 2 bases and the J gene lost 5 bases, with 13 bases spanning the gap. This CDR3 region has 15 residues. Germline CDR1 and CDR2: KGHSH and LQKENI. The CDR3 DNA reads TGTGCCAGCTCACCAAGGCAGGGCGACGATCAGCCCCAGCATTTT. It translates to CASSPRQGDDQPQHF.

The chain recombines TRBV20-1 with TRBJ2-1, with 9 bases aligning to TRBD1. This CDR3 contains 10 residues. Losses at the gene ends were 6 bases for V and 13 bases for J; bases not matched to a gene: 4. The V gene's germline CDR1 is DFQATT and CDR2 SNEGSKA (reference sequence). The CDR3 is CSARTGAQFF. In DNA, the CDR3 is TGCAGTGCCAGGACAGGGGCACAGTTCTTC.

This chain connects TRBV19 to TRBJ2-1; TRBD2 aligns across 7 bases. The V gene's germline CDR1 is LNHDA and CDR2 SQIVND (reference sequence). V gave up 7 bases and J gave up 1 base; unmatched junction bases: 10. The CDR3 contains 16 residues. The CDR3, as DNA: TGTGCCAGTACCCCCTCTGCGGGAGCATCCTACAATGAGCAGTTCTTC. Protein product: CASTPSAGASYNEQFF.

This clonotype was seen a handful of times. The chain couples TRBV11-2 to TRBJ2-5, with 10 bases that match TRBD1. The CDR3 runs 18 residues. V lost 4 bases and J lost 5; bases outside the gene matches: 16. Germline V gene lookup returns CDR1 SGHAT and CDR2 FQNNGV. CDR3: CASSSFRDRDRGGETQYF. The CDR3 DNA is TGTGCCAGCAGCTCCTTCCGCGACCGGGACAGGGGTGGGGAGACCCAGTACTTC.

The chain couples TRBV7-9 to TRBJ2-6, with D possibly being TRBD1 (5 bases). This CDR3 has 15 amino acids. V was trimmed by 5 bases and J by 4 bases, leaving 12 bases between them. Germline V lookup: CDR1 SEHNR, CDR2 FQNEAQ (reference sequence). CDR3 in DNA: TGTGCCAGCAGCACCACGGACACCGGGGCCAACGTCCTGACTTTC. Amino acids: CASSTTDTGANVLTF.

This clonotype was counted only a few times. CDR3 region: CASSLQGLGSPLHF. In nucleotides, the CDR3 is TGCGCCAGCAGCTTGCAGGGGCTTGGGTCACCCCTCCACTTT. The chain uses TRBV5-1 and TRBJ1-6; D perhaps matches TRBD1 (6 bases). V lost 1 base and J lost 10, with 12 bases in between. This CDR3 is 14 amino acids long. Germline loops: CDR1 SGHRS, CDR2 YFSETQ.

This chain uses TRBV20-1 with TRBJ2-3, with D possibly matching TRBD2 (5 bases). V was pared by 4 bases and J by 1 base, with 9 bases between. The germline gives CDR1 DFQATT, CDR2 SNEGSKA (reference sequence). There are 13 residues in the CDR3. This CDR3 reads CSAISGGTDTQYF. The CDR3 DNA reads as TGCAGTGCTATCAGCGGAGGCACAGATACGCAGTATTTT.

This clonotype was detected many times. The chain uses TRBV6-2 or TRBV6-3 and TRBJ1-1; no clear D. CDR1 is MNHEY and CDR2 is SVGEGT in the germline V gene. Trimming shortened V by 6 bases and J by 1 base, and 9 bases separated the two germline ends. CDR3 length: 13 residues. CDR3 sequence (DNA): TGTGCCAGCAGCCTGAATGAGAACACTGAAGCTTTCTTT. It codes for CASSLNENTEAFF.

The V and J genes are TRBV11-1 and TRBJ2-5; 7 nucleotides match TRBD1. In germline, CDR1 is SGHAT, CDR2 FQDESV (reference sequence). The V gene end was trimmed by 0 bases and the J gene end by 3 bases; junction bases not matched to a gene: 13. This CDR3 contains 18 residues. The CDR3: CASSLANSGTESKETQYF. The CDR3, as DNA: TGTGCCAGCAGCTTAGCCAACTCCGGGACAGAAAGTAAAGAGACCCAGTACTTC.